This TCR beta chain was sequenced in a study of blood T cell repertoires in COVID-19. Study-level information: PBMCs, B-cell-depleted T cells, or T cells provided the cDNA or gDNA that made up the material.

The CDR3 contains 18 residues. CDR1 is SGDLS, CDR2 YYNGEE, per germline. V lost 7 bases and J lost 0, with 23 bases in between. The participants were between about 18 and 95 years old and came from about two dozen US areas. Under the authors' procedure: Reference gene primer amplification gave estimated nucleated cell counts. Only in-frame clones appear in the TCRdb table, and some are missing; sequencing was by immunoSEQ multiplex PCR. V, J and clone size were drawn from that table, and D and trimming were deduced from the DNA. Of about 220,000 clones in the sample, 80% to 90% were seen once. The sequenced sample was PBMCs or T cells enriched from blood (not recorded which). This rearrangement joins TRBV9 to TRBJ1-3; D may be TRBD1 (5 bases). This TCR came from a young woman in a cohort exposed to, infected with or recovered from COVID-19 (not recorded which). The CDR3 region has the DNA TGTGCCAGCGACTGGGAAGGACGGGGGATCCTCTCTGGAAACACCATATATTTT. This translates into CASDWEGRGILSGNTIYF.